A selection of T cell receptor beta chains follows, all from one sample in a study of blood T cell repertoires in COVID-19. TCRdb's copy holds only in-frame clones and misses some; the assay was immunoSEQ multiplex PCR. The sample lists 60,000 to 85,000 clones, approximately 80% occurring once. Sequencing used peripheral blood. The source of these receptors is a woman in her fifties or sixties with acute or convalescent COVID-19. The CDR3 runs from the conserved cysteine through the conserved F or W. D genes are given only for firm matches. The size entry is marked missing in some rows and otherwise reads once, few, many or a size class.

v_call	j_call	d_call	clone_size	cdr3_aa
TRBV7-2	TRBJ2-3	TRBD2	-	CASTVGGVTDTQYF
TRBV11-2	TRBJ1-1	-	-	CASNGGLTEAFF
TRBV29-1	TRBJ2-4	-	-	CSVVSVAKNIQYF
TRBV24-1	TRBJ2-3	-	-	CATSDPWTGTDTQYF
TRBV7-2	TRBJ1-2	TRBD1	-	CASRHGGQLNYGYTF
TRBV7-9	TRBJ1-3	-	-	CASSRGGSGNTIYF
TRBV4-3	TRBJ2-5	TRBD2	-	CASSPYGGVQETQYF
TRBV15	TRBJ2-4	TRBD1	-	CATSRDPGQGNIQYF
TRBV30	TRBJ1-2	TRBD1	-	CACEQGWSAGYTF
TRBV6-5	TRBJ2-5	-	-	CASSWGRASVETQYF
TRBV5-1	TRBJ2-1	TRBD2	-	CASTTGTSGSNEQFF
TRBV9	TRBJ1-4	-	once	CASSEGMARAEKLFF
TRBV4-3	TRBJ1-2	-	-	CASSQDQSADYGYTF
TRBV6-5	TRBJ1-6	-	-	CASSYSEQVRNSPLHF
TRBV19	TRBJ1-3	TRBD1	-	CASSSQGADSGNTIYF
TRBV18	TRBJ1-2	-	once	CASSPIGGAPPGDGYTF
TRBV3-1/TRBV3-2	TRBJ2-7	-	-	CASSQEASQGYEQYF
TRBV10-1	TRBJ2-3	TRBD2	-	CASSKFSGGISDTQYF
TRBV9	TRBJ1-1	TRBD1	-	CASSAGQGNTEAFF
TRBV5-4	TRBJ1-2	-	-	CASSYHRPRILNYGYTF
TRBV28	TRBJ2-1	-	-	CASKTRSMAQFF
TRBV2	TRBJ2-7	TRBD2	-	CASSEIEGGRTSGGRFLYEQYF
TRBV9	TRBJ2-3	-	few	CASSVEDLSTDTQYF
TRBV6-5	TRBJ1-2	TRBD1	-	CASRPGQGAFGYTF
TRBV5-1	TRBJ1-1	TRBD1	-	CASSVQGHGTEAFF
TRBV9	TRBJ2-4	-	-	CASSPQLAKNIQYF
TRBV27	TRBJ2-3	TRBD1	-	CASSSTGTGADTQYF
TRBV9	TRBJ2-3	TRBD2	-	CASSVATSGLTDTQYF
TRBV7-6	TRBJ2-5	TRBD1	once	CASSPSTGVETQYF
TRBV18	TRBJ2-3	TRBD2	once	CASSPLRLAGREVDTQYF
TRBV19	TRBJ1-6	-	-	CASHRDGGSPLHF
TRBV3-1/TRBV3-2	TRBJ1-1	-	-	CASSQTQQGLNTEAFF
TRBV7-9	TRBJ1-2	-	medium-sized	CASSFASLSNYGYTF
TRBV11-2	TRBJ1-1	-	-	CASSLELYTEAFF
TRBV28	TRBJ1-6	-	-	CASSSPGESSYNSPLHF
TRBV15	TRBJ1-1	TRBD1	-	CATSRDYQGGTEAFF
TRBV23-1	TRBJ1-2	TRBD1	-	CASSQGQNGYTF
TRBV9	TRBJ2-5	-	-	CASSVEGWETQYF
TRBV6-5	TRBJ1-5	-	-	CASSYSRAYSNQPQHF
TRBV9	TRBJ1-6	-	-	CASSVADSYNSPLHF
TRBV4-2	TRBJ2-3	TRBD2	few	CASSLGTSGVSTDTQYF
TRBV19	TRBJ2-6	TRBD1	-	CASSFPDRGRDSGANVLTF
TRBV11-2	TRBJ2-5	TRBD2	-	CASSSKTSGETQYF
TRBV5-3	TRBJ1-1	TRBD1	medium-sized	CARTTGVRQGAEAFF
TRBV6-2/TRBV6-3	TRBJ1-1	-	-	CASSYSMVGRQAFF
TRBV6-1	TRBJ2-3	TRBD1	-	CASSDETGSTDTQYF
TRBV5-1	TRBJ2-5	TRBD2	-	CASSRGTSGGAVRQETQYF
TRBV30	TRBJ1-4	TRBD1	-	CAGDRTNEKLFF
TRBV5-1	TRBJ1-3	TRBD1	medium-sized	CASSWGQLGNTIYF
TRBV29-1	TRBJ2-5	-	-	CSVHPGIETQYF